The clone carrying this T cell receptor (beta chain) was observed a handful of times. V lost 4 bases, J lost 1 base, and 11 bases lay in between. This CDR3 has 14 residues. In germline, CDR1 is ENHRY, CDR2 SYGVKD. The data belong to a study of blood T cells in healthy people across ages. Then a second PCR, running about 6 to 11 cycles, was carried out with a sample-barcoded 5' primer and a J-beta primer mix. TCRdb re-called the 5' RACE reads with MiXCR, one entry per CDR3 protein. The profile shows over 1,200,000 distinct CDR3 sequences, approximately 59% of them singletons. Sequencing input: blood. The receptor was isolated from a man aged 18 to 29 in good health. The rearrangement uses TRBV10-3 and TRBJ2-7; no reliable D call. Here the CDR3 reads CAISVLENSYEQYF. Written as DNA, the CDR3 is TGTGCCATCAGTGTATTAGAGAATTCCTACGAGCAGTACTTC.